The 22 T cell receptor beta chains in this list originate from one sample, sequenced in a study of shared clonotypes between healthy human individuals. Clones were sequenced by immunoSEQ multiplex PCR, and TCRdb holds only the in-frame ones, with some missing. The data show 2 million to 3 million clones, over 85% seen once. Sample: naive CD4+ T cells from PBMCs. Specified subset: CD45RA+ positively selected. All receptors derive from a man in his late teens or twenties in good health. Some clones in this sample may be carry-over from other donors' samples.

V gene TRBV1 combines with J gene TRBJ1-2. TRBV1 is a pseudogene segment. The CDR3 has 14 amino acids. This CDR3 reads CTSSQGEVVYGYTF. The CDR3 DNA reads TGCACCAGCAGCCAAGGCGAAGTAGTCTATGGCTACACCTTC.

The chain couples TRBV7-3 to TRBJ2-1; TRBD1 might be the D (6 bases). V was pared by 5 bases and J by 8 bases, with 13 bases between. Germline V gene sequence: CDR1 SGHTA, CDR2 FQGTGA. There are 13 residues in the CDR3. The CDR3, as DNA: TGTGCCAGCAGCCCGACAGGATTTGATGAGCAGTTCTTC. Translation: CASSPTGFDEQFF. The variable domain in full, with the rest retrieved from reference TRBV7-3 and TRBJ2-1, is GAGVSQTPSNKVTEKGKYVELRCDPISGHTALYWYRQSLGQGPEFLIYFQGTGAADDSGLPNDRFFAVRPEGSVSTLKIQRTERGDSAVYLCASSPTGFDEQFFGPGTRLTVL.

Note on this clone: One end of the junction does not line up with germline, which may come from a read error. The chain links TRBV5-1 to TRBJ2-2; 9 nucleotides align to TRBD2. This CDR3 spans 16 amino acids. CDR1 and CDR2 (germline): SGHRS, YFSETQ. CDR3 region: CASSLSAGGNTGELFF. The CDR3 DNA reads TGCGCCAGCAGCTTGTCTGCGGGAGGGAACACTGGGGAGCTGTTTTTT.

In its sample, this clone was seen a few times. The chain employs TRBV10-3 and TRBJ1-1; 7 bases align to TRBD1. Germline CDR1 ENHRY, CDR2 SYGVKD. CDR3 size: 15 residues. V lost 0 bases, J lost 4 bases, and 5 bases stayed unmatched. The CDR3 DNA follows: TGTGCCATCAGTGAGTCGAAGGCAGGGGGCACTGAAGCTTTCTTT. The encoded protein is CAISESKAGGTEAFF.

V gene TRBV7-3 combines with J gene TRBJ2-5, with TRBD2 identical over 8 bases. CDR3 length: 17 amino acids. Trimming at V came to 5 bases and at J to 2 bases, leaving 13 bases not matched to a gene. Germline CDR1 is SGHTA and CDR2 is FQGTGA. CDR3: CASSPEPRTSNQETQYF. DNA of the CDR3: TGTGCCAGCAGCCCAGAGCCGAGGACTAGCAATCAAGAGACCCAGTACTTC.

The chain recombines TRBV6-1 with TRBJ2-7; possible D gene TRBD2, 5 bases. The CDR3 is 15 residues long. The ends were cut back, 4 bases at V and 0 bases at J, with 13 bases in the middle. The V gene's germline CDR1 is MNHNS and CDR2 SASEGT. The DNA of the CDR3 is TGTGCCAGCAGTGGGTTAGCGTTTAACTCCTACGAGCAGTACTTC. Its protein product is CASSGLAFNSYEQYF.

The gene calls are TRBV2 and TRBJ2-1, with D possibly TRBD2 on 5 matching bases. CDR1 SNHLY and CDR2 FYNNEI come from the germline V gene. V lost 7 bases and J 9 bases, leaving 16 bases between the germline ends. There are 13 residues in the CDR3. The CDR3 nucleotides are TGTGCCAGCATTGGCACAAGTGAGGGTGAGCAGTTCTTC. This codes for CASIGTSEGEQFF.

This clone has a single count. The V and J genes are TRBV19 and TRBJ1-2; 7 nucleotides line up with TRBD1. The CDR3 contains 14 residues. The V gene end was trimmed by 3 bases and the J gene end by 6 bases; junction bases not matched to a gene: 7. Germline CDR1 is LNHDA and CDR2 is SQIVND (reference sequence). CDR3 sequence: CASSIIGGQNGYTF. The CDR3 DNA reads as TGTGCCAGTAGTATTATAGGGGGCCAAAATGGCTACACCTTC.

This clone has more than one count but fewer than ten. V gene TRBV30 combines with J gene TRBJ1-1, with no clear D. The V gene's germline CDR1 is GTSNPN and CDR2 SVGIG (reference sequence). V was shortened by 5 bases and J by 0 bases, with 10 bases between the two germline ends. CDR3 size: 13 residues. The CDR3 sequence is CAWSTDMNTEAFF. DNA of the CDR3: TGTGCCTGGTCCACAGACATGAACACTGAAGCTTTCTTT.

The chain combines TRBV7-9 with TRBJ1-2, with a possible D match to TRBD1 (5 bases). This CDR3 spans 13 amino acids. CDR1 SEHNR and CDR2 FQNEAQ come from the germline V gene (reference sequence). V gave up 5 bases and J gave up 7 bases, with 14 bases separating them. CDR3 in DNA: TGTGCCAGCAGCCCCCAGGGAGACGGTGGCTACACCTTC. Residues: CASSPQGDGGYTF. The full variable domain, with the rest looked up from reference TRBV7-9 and TRBJ1-2, is DTGVSQNPRHKITKRGQNVTFRCDPISEHNRLYWYRQTLGQGPEFLTYFQNEAQLEKSRLLSDRFSAERPKGSFSTLEIQRTEQGDSAMYLCASSPQGDGGYTFGSGTRLTVV.

The CDR3: CASSQETFENTEAFF. The CDR3 region has the DNA TGTGCCAGCAGCCAAGAAACTTTTGAGAACACTGAAGCTTTCTTT. This chain joins TRBV4-2 and TRBJ1-1; no reliable D call. Per germline, CDR1 LGHNA and CDR2 YNFKEQ. The CDR3 contains 15 residues. V was shortened by 0 bases and J by 1 base, with 9 bases between the two germline ends.

The V and J genes are TRBV2 and TRBJ2-4; 11 bases agree with TRBD1. The germline CDR1 and CDR2 sequences are SNHLY and FYNNEI. V was clipped by 4 bases and J by 3 bases; unmatched bases: 2. CDR3 length: 15 amino acids. This CDR3 reads CASSAGQGVKNIQYF. The CDR3 DNA reads as TGTGCCAGCAGTGCGGGACAGGGGGTCAAAAACATTCAGTACTTC.

The V and J genes are TRBV11-2 and TRBJ2-7; tentative D call: TRBD1 (7 bases). The CDR3 is made up of 16 amino acids. CDR1 and CDR2 (germline): SGHAT, FQNNGV. V was clipped by 5 bases and J by 3 bases, with 20 bases between them. The CDR3 spells CASSPRSGRGDYEQYF. CDR3 DNA sequence: TGTGCCAGCAGCCCCAGGTCAGGCAGGGGGGACTACGAGCAGTACTTC.

CDR3: CASSTQAGGPSNEQFF. The CDR3 nucleotides are TGCGCCAGCAGCACCCAAGCGGGAGGGCCCTCGAATGAGCAGTTCTTC. The chain recombines TRBV5-1 with TRBJ2-1; 10 bases fit TRBD2. V gave up 4 bases and J gave up 7 bases; unmatched junction bases: 11. The CDR3 is 16 residues long. In germline, CDR1 is SGHRS, CDR2 YFSETQ.

This chain joins TRBV5-1 and TRBJ1-4; no firm D call. The V end lost 4 bases, the J end lost 5 bases, and 12 bases lay between the germline ends. This CDR3 comprises 14 residues. CDR1 is SGHRS and CDR2 is YFSETQ in the germline V gene. CDR3 sequence: CASSPINLNEKLFF. The CDR3 bases are TGCGCCAGCAGCCCTATCAACCTCAATGAAAAACTGTTTTTT.

For this clone: Within the sample, other DNA sequences also encode this same CDR3. The chain is built from TRBV6-1 and TRBJ2-7; 7 positions match TRBD1. Losses at the gene ends were 3 bases for V and 5 bases for J; bases not matched to a gene: 4. CDR1 is MNHNS, CDR2 SASEGT, per germline. The CDR3 consists of 13 residues. The DNA of the CDR3 is TGTGCCAGCAGTGATCGACAGGGCAACGAGCAGTACTTC. Its translation is CASSDRQGNEQYF.

The chain combines TRBV27 with TRBJ2-4, with D tentatively TRBD1 or TRBD2 (5 bases each). This CDR3 is 14 amino acids long. Deletions cut 8 bases from V and 4 bases from J, with 15 bases between. Germline CDR1 is MNHEY and CDR2 is SMNVEV (reference sequence). This CDR3 is CASGSEGSKNIQYF. Written as DNA, the CDR3 is TGTGCCAGCGGTAGTGAGGGGAGTAAAAACATTCAGTACTTC.

This clone was seen just once. The chain is built from TRBV7-9 and TRBJ1-4, with D unresolved. The CDR3 is made up of 14 amino acids. The germline V gene encodes CDR1 SEHNR and CDR2 FQNEAQ (reference sequence). Trimming cost V 7 bases and J 0 bases, with 9 bases left between them. The CDR3 sequence is CASTRPATNEKLFF. The CDR3 nucleotides read TGTGCCAGCACCAGGCCTGCAACTAATGAAAAACTGTTTTTT.

Here the CDR3 DNA reads TGTGCCAGTAGCCACCCTAGATTGGGGGATGGCAATCAGCCCCAGCATTTT. Translating gives CASSHPRLGDGNQPQHF. V and J are TRBV19 and TRBJ1-5; TRBD1 might be the D (5 bases). Trimming pared 6 bases from V and 2 bases from J, leaving 20 bases between. The germline CDR1 and CDR2 sequences are LNHDA and SQIVND (reference sequence). The CDR3 is made up of 17 amino acids.

V is TRBV30 and J is TRBJ2-1; 8 nucleotides match TRBD2. Germline-derived CDR1 and CDR2 are GTSNPN and SVGIG (reference sequence). The ends lost 6 bases at V and 9 bases at J; junction bases unmatched: 13. The CDR3 length is 14 residues. The CDR3: CACVAGRAIGEQFF. CDR3 in DNA: TGTGCCTGCGTCGCCGGGAGGGCGATTGGTGAGCAGTTCTTC.

The CDR3 DNA follows: TGTGCCAGCAGCGTACAGGGGAGGCCAGTGATCGAGCAGTTCTTC. Its translation: CASSVQGRPVIEQFF. This rearrangement joins TRBV9 to TRBJ2-1; D may be TRBD1 or TRBD2 (6 bases each). Trimming removed 1 base at V and 10 bases at J, with 18 bases between. The germline gives CDR1 SGDLS, CDR2 YYNGEE. The CDR3 has 15 amino acids.

V usage is TRBV5-4 and J usage is TRBJ1-2; 8 bases map to TRBD1. Germline V gene lookup returns CDR1 SGHNT and CDR2 YYREEE (reference sequence). V trimming: 1 base; J trimming: 8 bases; junction bases outside the gene matches: 7. The CDR3 consists of 14 residues. The CDR3 is CASSLWAGGEGYTF. The CDR3 nucleotides read TGTGCCAGCAGCTTGTGGGCAGGGGGCGAGGGCTACACCTTC. The full variable domain, its missing parts supplied by reference TRBV5-4 and TRBJ1-2, is ETGVTQSPTHLIKTRGQQVTLRCSSQSGHNTVSWYQQALGQGPQFIFQYYREEENGRGNFPPRFSGLQFPNYSSELNVNALELDDSALYLCASSLWAGGEGYTFGSGTRLTVV.